Following are 4 T cell receptor beta chains from one sample sequenced in a study of cytomegalovirus exposure and HLA in healthy donors. PCR primers comprised 60 Vbeta and 13 Jbeta primers. Libraries were prepared by immunoSEQ multiplex PCR; TCRdb keeps only in-frame clonotypes and omits some of them. The repertoire holds roughly 290,000 clones, with 85% to 90% as singletons. The sequenced sample was PBMCs. These receptors all come from a young woman in good health and CMV-seronegative.

The chain is built from TRBV29-1 and TRBJ2-7, with D possibly matching TRBD1 (6 bases). Germline V gives CDR1 SQVTM, CDR2 ANQGSEA. V was cut by 4 bases and J by 1 base, with 14 bases left in between. This CDR3 has 14 residues. The DNA of the CDR3 is TGCAGCGTTGTTCGGCAGGGGTCTTCCTACGAGCAGTACTTC. It specifies CSVVRQGSSYEQYF.

The chain employs TRBV29-1 and TRBJ1-2; 8 nucleotides line up with TRBD1. The length of the CDR3 is 15 residues. Germline assignment: CDR1 SQVTM and CDR2 ANQGSEA. With 3 bases clipped from V and 2 bases from J, the junction kept 8 bases outside the gene matches. The CDR3 spells CSVEFRGQGNYGYTF. The CDR3 DNA reads as TGCAGCGTTGAGTTTAGAGGACAGGGCAACTATGGCTACACCTTC.

The chain is built from TRBV5-6 and TRBJ1-4; D call uncertain. The CDR3 is made up of 15 amino acids. Germline V lookup: CDR1 SGHDT, CDR2 YYEEEE. The ends were cut back, 4 bases at V and 0 bases at J, with 10 bases in the middle. In nucleotides, the CDR3 is TGTGCCAGCAGCCCTACAGTCGCAACTAATGAAAAACTGTTTTTT. Translating it yields CASSPTVATNEKLFF.

CDR3 nucleotide sequence: TGTGCCAGCAGTTACGGTGGGGGGGAGCTTTACGAGCAGTACTTC. Protein sequence: CASSYGGGELYEQYF. The gene calls are TRBV6-5 and TRBJ2-7; 7 bases match TRBD2. The trim removed 2 bases at V and 4 bases at J, leaving 8 bases unmatched. Germline assignment: CDR1 MNHEY and CDR2 SVGAGI. This CDR3 has 15 amino acids.